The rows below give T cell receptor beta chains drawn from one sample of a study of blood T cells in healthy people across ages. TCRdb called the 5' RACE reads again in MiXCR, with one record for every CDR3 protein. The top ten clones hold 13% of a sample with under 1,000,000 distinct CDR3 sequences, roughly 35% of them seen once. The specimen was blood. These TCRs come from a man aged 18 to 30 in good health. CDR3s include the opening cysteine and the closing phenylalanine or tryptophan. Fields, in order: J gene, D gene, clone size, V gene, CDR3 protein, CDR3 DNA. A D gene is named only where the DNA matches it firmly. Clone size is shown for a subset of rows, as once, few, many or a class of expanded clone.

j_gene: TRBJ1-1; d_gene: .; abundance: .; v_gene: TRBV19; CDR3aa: CASTRGWNTEAFF; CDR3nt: TGTGCCAGCACCAGGGGATGGAACACTGAAGCTTTCTTT
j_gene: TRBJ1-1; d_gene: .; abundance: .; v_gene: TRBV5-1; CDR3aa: CASSVLDGNTEAFF; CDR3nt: TGCGCCAGCAGCGTCCTGGACGGGAACACTGAAGCTTTCTTT
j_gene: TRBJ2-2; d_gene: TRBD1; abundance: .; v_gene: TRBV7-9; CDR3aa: CASSLAQGVNTGELFF; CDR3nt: TGTGCCAGCAGCTTAGCCCAGGGGGTGAACACCGGGGAGCTGTTTTTT
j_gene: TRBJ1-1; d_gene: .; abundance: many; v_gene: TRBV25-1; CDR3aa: CASGMNTEAFF; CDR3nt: TGTGCCAGCGGAATGAACACTGAAGCTTTCTTT
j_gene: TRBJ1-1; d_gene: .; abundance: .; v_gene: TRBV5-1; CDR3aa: CASSWGDGPPGTEAFF; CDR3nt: TGCGCCAGCAGCTGGGGAGACGGGCCCCCAGGCACTGAAGCTTTCTTT
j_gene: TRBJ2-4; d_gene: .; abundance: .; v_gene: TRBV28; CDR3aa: CASSAGRENIQYF; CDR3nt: TGTGCCAGCAGTGCGGGCAGAGAAAACATTCAGTACTTC
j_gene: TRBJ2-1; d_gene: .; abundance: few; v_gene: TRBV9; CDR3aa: CASSQGLTNNEQFF; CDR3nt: TGTGCCAGCAGTCAGGGGCTTACAAACAATGAGCAGTTCTTC
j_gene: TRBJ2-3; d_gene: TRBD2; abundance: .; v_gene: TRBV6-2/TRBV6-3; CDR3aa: CASSYSGLAGLQADTQYF; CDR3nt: TGTGCCAGCAGTTACTCCGGACTAGCGGGGCTACAGGCAGATACGCAGTATTTT
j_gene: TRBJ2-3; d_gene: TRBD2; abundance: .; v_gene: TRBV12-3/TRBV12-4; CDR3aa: CASSQTSGGRDTQYF; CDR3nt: TGTGCCAGCAGTCAAACTAGCGGGGGGCGAGATACGCAGTATTTT
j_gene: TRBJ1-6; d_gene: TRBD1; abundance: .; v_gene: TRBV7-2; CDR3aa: CASSPRTGFSYNSPLHF; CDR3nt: TGTGCCAGCAGCCCCCGGACAGGGTTTTCCTATAATTCACCCCTCCACTTT
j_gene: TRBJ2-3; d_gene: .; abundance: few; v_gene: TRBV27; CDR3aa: CASSLVRVTDTQYF; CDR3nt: TGTGCCAGCAGTTTAGTCAGGGTCACAGATACGCAGTATTTT
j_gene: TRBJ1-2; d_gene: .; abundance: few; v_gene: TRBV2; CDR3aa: CASSDRVNGYTF; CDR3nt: TGTGCCAGCAGTGACAGGGTGAATGGCTACACCTTC
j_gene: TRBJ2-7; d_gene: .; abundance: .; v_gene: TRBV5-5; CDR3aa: CASSPAKQSTSYEQYF; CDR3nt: TGTGCCAGCAGCCCCGCTAAACAGTCTACCTCCTACGAGCAGTACTTC
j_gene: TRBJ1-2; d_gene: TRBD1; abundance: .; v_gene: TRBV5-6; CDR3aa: CASNLGQGARGYTF; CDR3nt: TGTGCCAGCAACCTAGGACAGGGGGCGCGTGGCTACACCTTC
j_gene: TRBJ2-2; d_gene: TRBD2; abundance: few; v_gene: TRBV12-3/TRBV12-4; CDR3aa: CASKPLAGAYTGELFF; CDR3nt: TGTGCCAGCAAACCCCTAGCGGGGGCCTACACCGGGGAGCTGTTTTTT
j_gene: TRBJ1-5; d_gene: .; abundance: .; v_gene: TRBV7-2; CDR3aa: CASSQRWGGGEPQHF; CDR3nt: TGTGCCAGCAGCCAGCGATGGGGTGGGGGAGAGCCCCAGCATTTT
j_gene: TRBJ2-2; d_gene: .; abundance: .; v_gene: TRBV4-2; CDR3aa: CASSQEDNTGELFF; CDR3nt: TGTGCCAGCAGCCAAGAGGACAACACCGGGGAGCTGTTTTTT
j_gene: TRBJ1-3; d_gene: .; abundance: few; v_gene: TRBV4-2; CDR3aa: CASSQDVAASGNTIYF; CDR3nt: TGTGCCAGCAGCCAAGATGTGGCGGCCTCTGGAAACACCATATATTTT
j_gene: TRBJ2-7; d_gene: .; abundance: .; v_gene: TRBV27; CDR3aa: CASSPAAGSHEQYF; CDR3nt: TGTGCCAGCAGTCCGGCGGCGGGCTCCCACGAGCAGTACTTC
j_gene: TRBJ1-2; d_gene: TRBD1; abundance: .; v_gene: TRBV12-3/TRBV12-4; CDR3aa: CASTLGRQGNYGYTF; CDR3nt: TGTGCCAGCACCCTTGGCCGACAGGGGAACTATGGCTACACCTTC
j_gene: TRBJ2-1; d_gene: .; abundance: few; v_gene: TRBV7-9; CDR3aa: CASSPPGLVTINEQFF; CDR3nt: TGTGCCAGCAGCCCTCCGGGGCTAGTGACGATCAATGAGCAGTTCTTC
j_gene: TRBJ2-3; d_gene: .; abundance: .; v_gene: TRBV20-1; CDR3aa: CSASDERTDTQYF; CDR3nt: TGCAGTGCTAGTGACGAACGCACAGATACGCAGTATTTT
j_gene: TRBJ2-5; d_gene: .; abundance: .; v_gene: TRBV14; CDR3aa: CASSQDLDGTQYF; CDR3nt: TGTGCCAGCAGCCAAGATCTCGATGGGACCCAGTACTTC
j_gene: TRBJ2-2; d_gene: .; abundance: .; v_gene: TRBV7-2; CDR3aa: CASSFRDSSGGELFF; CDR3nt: TGTGCCAGCAGCTTCCGGGACTCATCCGGCGGGGAGCTGTTTTTT
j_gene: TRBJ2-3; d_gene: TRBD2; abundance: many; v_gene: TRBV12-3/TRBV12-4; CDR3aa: CASSSPRGTTTDTQYF; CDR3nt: TGTGCCAGCAGTTCCCCGCGCGGGACTACCACAGATACGCAGTATTTT
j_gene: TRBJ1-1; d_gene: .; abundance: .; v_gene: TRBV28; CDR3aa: CASRQQGLKTEAFF; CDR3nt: TGTGCCAGCAGACAACAGGGTCTTAAGACTGAAGCTTTCTTT
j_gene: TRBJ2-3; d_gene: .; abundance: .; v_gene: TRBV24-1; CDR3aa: CATEPLGGTTDTQYF; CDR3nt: TGTGCCACCGAACCCCTCGGGGGAACCACAGATACGCAGTATTTT
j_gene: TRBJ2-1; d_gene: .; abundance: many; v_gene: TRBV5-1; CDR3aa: CASSLGGGVSYNEQFF; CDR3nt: TGCGCCAGCAGCTTGGGCGGAGGGGTCTCCTACAATGAGCAGTTCTTC
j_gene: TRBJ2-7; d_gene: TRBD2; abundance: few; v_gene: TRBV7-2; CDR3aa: CASSLSSGGYNEQYF; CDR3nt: TGTGCCAGCAGCTTATCTAGCGGGGGTTACAATGAGCAGTACTTC
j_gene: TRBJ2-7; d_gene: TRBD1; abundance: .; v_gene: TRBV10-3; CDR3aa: CAISGDRGRLDEQYF; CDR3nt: TGTGCCATCAGTGGGGACAGGGGGCGCTTGGATGAGCAGTACTTC
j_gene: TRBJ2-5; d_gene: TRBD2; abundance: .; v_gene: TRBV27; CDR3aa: CASSLSLAVKETQYF; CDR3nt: TGTGCCAGCAGTTTATCACTAGCGGTAAAAGAGACCCAGTACTTC
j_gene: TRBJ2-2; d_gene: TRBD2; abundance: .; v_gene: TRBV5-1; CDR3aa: CASRQAGTNTGELFF; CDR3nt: TGCGCCAGCAGGCAAGCGGGGACGAACACCGGGGAGCTGTTTTTT
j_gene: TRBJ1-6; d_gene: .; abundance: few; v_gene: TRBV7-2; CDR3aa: CASSATGANSPLHF; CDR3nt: TGTGCCAGCAGCGCAACCGGAGCTAATTCACCCCTCCACTTT
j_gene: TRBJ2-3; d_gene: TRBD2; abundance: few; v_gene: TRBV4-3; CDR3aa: CASSQDVLRPSGKTDTQYF; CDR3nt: TGCGCCAGCAGCCAAGATGTGTTACGGCCTAGCGGGAAGACAGATACGCAGTATTTT
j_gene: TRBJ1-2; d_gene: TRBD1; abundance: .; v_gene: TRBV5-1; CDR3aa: CASSLNRQGAGYTF; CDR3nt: TGCGCCAGCAGCTTAAACCGACAGGGGGCTGGCTACACCTTC
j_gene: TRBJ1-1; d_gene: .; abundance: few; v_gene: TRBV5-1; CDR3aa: CASSLSLTVNTEAFF; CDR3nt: TGCGCCAGCAGCTTGAGCCTGACCGTGAACACTGAAGCTTTCTTT
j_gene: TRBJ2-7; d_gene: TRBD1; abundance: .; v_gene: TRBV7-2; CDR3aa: CASSSRGGQAYEQYF; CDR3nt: TGTGCCAGCAGCTCCCGCGGCGGACAGGCCTACGAGCAGTACTTC
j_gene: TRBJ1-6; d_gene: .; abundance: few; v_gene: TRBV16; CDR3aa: CASSHPGRWTNSPLHF; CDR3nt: TGTGCCAGCAGCCACCCAGGGAGGTGGACTAATTCACCCCTCCACTTT
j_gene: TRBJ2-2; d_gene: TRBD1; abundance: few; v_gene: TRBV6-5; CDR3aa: CASSSRTGGVGELFF; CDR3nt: TGTGCCAGCAGTTCCCGGACAGGGGGGGTCGGGGAGCTGTTTTTT
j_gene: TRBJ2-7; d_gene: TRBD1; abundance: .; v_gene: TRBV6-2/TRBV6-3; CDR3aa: CASSYSGQGAYEQYF; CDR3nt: TGTGCCAGCAGTTACTCGGGACAGGGGGCGTACGAGCAGTACTTC
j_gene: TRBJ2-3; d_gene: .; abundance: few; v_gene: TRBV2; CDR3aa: CASSPIATADTQYF; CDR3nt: TGTGCCAGCAGTCCAATCGCGACAGCAGATACGCAGTATTTT
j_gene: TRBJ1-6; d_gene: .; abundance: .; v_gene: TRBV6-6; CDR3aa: CASSRDGINSYNSPLHF; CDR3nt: TGTGCCAGCAGCCGAGATGGGATTAACTCCTATAATTCACCCCTCCACTTT
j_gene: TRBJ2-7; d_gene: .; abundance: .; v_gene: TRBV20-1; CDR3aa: CSASLDWRQGPYEQYF; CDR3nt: TGCAGTGCTAGTTTGGATTGGCGGCAGGGACCCTACGAGCAGTACTTC
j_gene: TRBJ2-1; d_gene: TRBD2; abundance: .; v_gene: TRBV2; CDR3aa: CASGGVWGNEQFF; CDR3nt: TGTGCCAGCGGGGGGGTATGGGGGAATGAGCAGTTCTTC
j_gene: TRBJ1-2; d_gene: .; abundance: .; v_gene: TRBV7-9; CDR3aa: CASSRTTETENRRYGYTF; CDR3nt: TGTGCCAGCAGCCGTACGACTGAGACAGAGAATCGGCGCTATGGCTACACCTTC
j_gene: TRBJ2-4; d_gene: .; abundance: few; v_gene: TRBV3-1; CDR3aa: CASRPTGTQNIQYF; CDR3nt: TGTGCCAGCAGACCTACAGGGACTCAAAACATTCAGTACTTC
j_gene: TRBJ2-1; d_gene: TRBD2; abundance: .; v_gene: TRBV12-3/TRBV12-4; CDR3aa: CASRLTSVEQFF; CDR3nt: TGTGCCAGCAGGCTGACTAGCGTTGAGCAGTTCTTC
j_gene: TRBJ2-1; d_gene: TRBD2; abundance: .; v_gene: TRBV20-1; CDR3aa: CCARGTSGNNEQFF; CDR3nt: TGCTGTGCGAGAGGGACTAGCGGGAACAATGAGCAGTTCTTC
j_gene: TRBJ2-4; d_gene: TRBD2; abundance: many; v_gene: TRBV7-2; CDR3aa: CASSLGGGNIQYF; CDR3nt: TGTGCCAGCAGCTTAGGGGGGGGGAACATTCAGTACTTC
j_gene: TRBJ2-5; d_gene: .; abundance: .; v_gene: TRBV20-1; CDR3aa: CSANSKVKDRETQYF; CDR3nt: TGCAGTGCGAATTCTAAAGTAAAGGATAGGGAGACCCAGTACTTC
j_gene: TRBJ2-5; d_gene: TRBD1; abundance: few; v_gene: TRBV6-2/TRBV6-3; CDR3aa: CASSGPKTGPQETQYF; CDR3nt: TGTGCCAGCAGTGGGCCCAAGACAGGGCCTCAAGAGACCCAGTACTTC
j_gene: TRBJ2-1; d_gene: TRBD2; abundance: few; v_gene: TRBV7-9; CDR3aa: CASSAPRTGGPLSSYNEQFF; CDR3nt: TGTGCCAGCAGCGCACCCAGGACGGGGGGGCCCCTGAGCTCCTACAATGAGCAGTTCTTC
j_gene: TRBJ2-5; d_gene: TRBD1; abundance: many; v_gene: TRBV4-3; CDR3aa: CASSQGRYGQADETQYF; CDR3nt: TGCGCCAGCAGCCAAGGACGATACGGACAGGCAGATGAGACCCAGTACTTC
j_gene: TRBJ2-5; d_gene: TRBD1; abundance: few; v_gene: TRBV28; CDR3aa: CASSLSLQGASKETQYF; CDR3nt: TGTGCCAGCAGTTTGTCGCTACAGGGGGCGTCGAAAGAGACCCAGTACTTC
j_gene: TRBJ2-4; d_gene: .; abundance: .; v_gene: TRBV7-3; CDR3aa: CASSLGYPGNEQYF; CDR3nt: TGTGCCAGCAGCTTAGGTTATCCCGGTAATGAGCAGTACTTC
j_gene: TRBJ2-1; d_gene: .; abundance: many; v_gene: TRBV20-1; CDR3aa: CSTSPRDSTEEFF; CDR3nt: TGCAGTACTTCACCGCGGGACTCCACCGAGGAGTTCTTC
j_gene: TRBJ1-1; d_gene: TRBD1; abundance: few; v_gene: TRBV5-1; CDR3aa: CASSLTPRGYTEAFF; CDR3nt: TGCGCCAGCAGCTTAACTCCCAGGGGGTACACTGAAGCTTTCTTT
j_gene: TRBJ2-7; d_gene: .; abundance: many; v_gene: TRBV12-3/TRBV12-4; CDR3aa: CASSPARFYEQYF; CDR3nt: TGTGCCAGCAGCCCCGCACGGTTCTACGAGCAGTACTTC